This is a list of T cell receptor beta chains from one sample in a study of blood T cell repertoires in COVID-19. Clones were sequenced by immunoSEQ multiplex PCR, and TCRdb holds only the in-frame ones, with some missing. The sample lists about 87,000 clones; roughly 88% were seen once. Sequencing was carried out using peripheral blood. The source is an elderly woman with COVID-19, enrolled during active disease. Both conserved end residues are part of each CDR3. The D gene is left open where the match is weak. Not all rows give a size; the values are once, few, many and, for expanded clones, a class.

len: 13; abundance: once; v_gene: TRBV20-1; d_gene: TRBD2; j_gene: TRBJ2-1; CDR3aa: CSASPESGRGQFF; CDR3nt: TGCAGTGCTAGTCCGGAGTCTGGGAGGGGGCAGTTCTTC
len: 17; abundance: -; v_gene: TRBV4-2; d_gene: TRBD2; j_gene: TRBJ2-7; CDR3aa: CASSHRTSGGAAYEQYF; CDR3nt: TGTGCCAGCAGCCATCGGACTAGCGGGGGGGCCGCGTACGAGCAGTACTTC
len: 13; abundance: -; v_gene: TRBV12-5; d_gene: -; j_gene: TRBJ2-5; CDR3aa: CASGFTVQETQYF; CDR3nt: TGTGCTAGTGGTTTCACAGTCCAAGAGACCCAGTACTTC
len: 17; abundance: -; v_gene: TRBV7-3; d_gene: -; j_gene: TRBJ1-6; CDR3aa: CASSLTGLPQSNSPLHF; CDR3nt: TGTGCCAGCAGCTTAACGGGGCTCCCACAATCCAATTCACCCCTCCACTTT
len: 14; abundance: -; v_gene: TRBV7-3; d_gene: -; j_gene: TRBJ2-1; CDR3aa: CASSSSGVLNEQFF; CDR3nt: TGTGCCAGCAGCTCGTCAGGGGTATTAAATGAGCAGTTCTTC
len: 15; abundance: -; v_gene: TRBV5-1; d_gene: -; j_gene: TRBJ2-7; CDR3aa: CASSLKGSWGDEQYF; CDR3nt: TGCGCCAGCAGCTTGAAGGGTAGCTGGGGGGACGAGCAGTACTTC
len: 14; abundance: -; v_gene: TRBV11-2; d_gene: TRBD1; j_gene: TRBJ1-1; CDR3aa: CASSPDRVNTEAFF; CDR3nt: TGTGCCAGCAGCCCGGACAGGGTAAACACTGAAGCTTTCTTT
len: 15; abundance: -; v_gene: TRBV18; d_gene: TRBD2; j_gene: TRBJ2-7; CDR3aa: CASSQGTSVYYEQYF; CDR3nt: TGTGCCAGCTCACAAGGGACTAGCGTATACTACGAGCAGTACTTC
len: 15; abundance: -; v_gene: TRBV9; d_gene: -; j_gene: TRBJ2-3; CDR3aa: CASSISGTSTDTQYF; CDR3nt: TGTGCCAGCAGCATTTCCGGGACTAGCACAGATACGCAGTATTTT
len: 16; abundance: -; v_gene: TRBV30; d_gene: TRBD2; j_gene: TRBJ2-3; CDR3aa: CAWTYGRALDTDTQYF; CDR3nt: TGTGCCTGGACGTACGGGAGGGCCCTCGACACAGATACGCAGTATTTT
len: 19; abundance: -; v_gene: TRBV27; d_gene: -; j_gene: TRBJ2-3; CDR3aa: CASSLRAGVRFASTDTQYF; CDR3nt: TGTGCCAGCAGTTTACGGGCAGGGGTCCGTTTTGCTAGCACAGATACGCAGTATTTT
len: 15; abundance: -; v_gene: TRBV6-5; d_gene: TRBD1; j_gene: TRBJ2-5; CDR3aa: CASSPGTGRGETQYF; CDR3nt: TGTGCCAGCAGTCCAGGGACAGGGAGGGGAGAGACCCAGTACTTC
len: 12; abundance: -; v_gene: TRBV30; d_gene: -; j_gene: TRBJ2-1; CDR3aa: CAWGGRANEQFF; CDR3nt: TGTGCCTGGGGAGGACGAGCGAATGAGCAGTTCTTC
len: 13; abundance: -; v_gene: TRBV10-3; d_gene: TRBD1; j_gene: TRBJ2-7; CDR3aa: CAIKTGSPYEQYF; CDR3nt: TGTGCCATCAAGACAGGGAGCCCCTACGAGCAGTACTTC
len: 17; abundance: -; v_gene: TRBV7-8; d_gene: TRBD2; j_gene: TRBJ2-3; CDR3aa: CASSLAVLAGISDTQYF; CDR3nt: TGTGCCAGCAGCTTAGCGGTACTAGCGGGTATATCAGATACGCAGTATTTT
len: 15; abundance: -; v_gene: TRBV5-1; d_gene: TRBD1; j_gene: TRBJ1-1; CDR3aa: CASSFYRGMNTEAFF; CDR3nt: TGCGCCAGCAGCTTCTACAGGGGAATGAACACTGAAGCTTTCTTT
len: 13; abundance: -; v_gene: TRBV7-2; d_gene: -; j_gene: TRBJ2-5; CDR3aa: CASSPRSGETQYF; CDR3nt: TGTGCCAGCAGCCCCCGGTCCGGGGAGACCCAGTACTTC